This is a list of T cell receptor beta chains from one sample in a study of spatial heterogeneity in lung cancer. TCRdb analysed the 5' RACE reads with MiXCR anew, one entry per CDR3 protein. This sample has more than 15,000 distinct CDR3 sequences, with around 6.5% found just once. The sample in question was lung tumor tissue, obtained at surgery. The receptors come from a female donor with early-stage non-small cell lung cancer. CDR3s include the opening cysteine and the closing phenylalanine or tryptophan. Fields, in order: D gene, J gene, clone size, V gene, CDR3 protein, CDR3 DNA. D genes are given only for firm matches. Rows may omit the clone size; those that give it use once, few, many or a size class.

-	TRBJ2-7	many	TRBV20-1	CSARDPQGHEQYF	TGCAGTGCTAGAGATCCGCAGGGCCACGAGCAGTACTTC
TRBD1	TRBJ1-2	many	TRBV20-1	CSAPQKNRGKNYGYTF	TGCAGTGCTCCTCAAAAGAACAGGGGGAAGAACTATGGCTACACCTTC
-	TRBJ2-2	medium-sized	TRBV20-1	CSARDFLHTGELFF	TGCAGTGCTAGAGACTTCCTGCACACCGGGGAGCTGTTTTTT
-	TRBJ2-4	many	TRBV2	CASSEMMGADIQYF	TGTGCCAGCAGTGAGATGATGGGAGCGGACATTCAGTACTTC
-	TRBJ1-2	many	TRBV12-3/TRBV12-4	CASSPDDYGYTF	TGTGCCAGCAGCCCAGATGACTATGGCTACACCTTC
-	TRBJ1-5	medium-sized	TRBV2	CASSVESNQPQHF	TGTGCCAGCAGTGTAGAGAGCAATCAGCCCCAGCATTTT
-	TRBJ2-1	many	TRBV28	CASGRDYNEQFF	TGTGCCAGCGGCCGAGATTACAATGAGCAGTTCTTC
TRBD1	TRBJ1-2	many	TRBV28	CASSSRTGYGYTF	TGTGCCAGCAGTTCCCGGACAGGCTATGGCTACACCTTC
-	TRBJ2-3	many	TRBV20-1	CSANSGGRTDTQYF	TGCAGTGCTAACTCTGGGGGACGCACAGATACGCAGTATTTT
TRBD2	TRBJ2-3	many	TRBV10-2	CASSGRTSGSTDTQYF	TGCGCCAGCAGTGGACGGACTAGCGGTTCCACAGATACGCAGTATTTT
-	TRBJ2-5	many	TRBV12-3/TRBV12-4	CASSLDMGGHKTQYF	TGTGCCAGCAGCCTTGACATGGGGGGTCATAAGACCCAGTACTTC
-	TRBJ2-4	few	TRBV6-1	CASSDREEAKNIQYF	TGTGCCAGCAGTGACAGAGAAGAAGCCAAAAACATTCAGTACTTC
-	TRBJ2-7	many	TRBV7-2	CASSLALSYEQYF	TGTGCCAGCAGCTTAGCACTCTCCTACGAGCAGTACTTC
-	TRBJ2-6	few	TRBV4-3	CASSPGGANVLTF	TGCGCCAGCAGCCCTGGTGGGGCCAACGTCCTGACTTTC
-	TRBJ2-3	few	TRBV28	CASSTPSTDTQYF	TGTGCCAGCAGTACCCCCAGCACAGATACGCAGTATTTT
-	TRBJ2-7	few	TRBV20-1	CSARSGEPSYEQYF	TGCAGTGCTAGATCTGGTGAGCCCTCCTACGAGCAGTACTTC
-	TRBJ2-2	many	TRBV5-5	CASSLRPSSGTGELFF	TGTGCCAGCAGCTTGCGCCCCTCCTCGGGCACCGGGGAGCTGTTTTTT
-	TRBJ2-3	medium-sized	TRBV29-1	CSVGTSGADTQYF	TGCAGCGTTGGAACCAGCGGCGCAGATACGCAGTATTTT
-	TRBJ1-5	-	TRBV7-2	CASSLWDSNQPQHF	TGTGCCAGCAGCTTATGGGACAGCAATCAGCCCCAGCATTTT
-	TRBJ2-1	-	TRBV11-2	CASSPQGHEQFF	TGTGCCAGCAGCCCACAGGGACATGAGCAGTTCTTC
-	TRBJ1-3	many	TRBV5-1	CASSFRAGNTIYF	TGCGCCAGCAGCTTCCGGGCGGGAAACACCATATATTTT
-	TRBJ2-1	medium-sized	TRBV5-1	CASSLEPYNEQFF	TGCGCCAGCAGCTTGGAACCCTACAATGAGCAGTTCTTC
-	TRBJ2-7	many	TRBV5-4	CASSFGTSDVEQYF	TGTGCCAGCAGCTTCGGGACGTCGGACGTCGAGCAGTACTTC
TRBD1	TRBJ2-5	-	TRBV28	CASSEGGEETQYF	TGTGCCAGCAGTGAAGGGGGCGAAGAGACCCAGTACTTC
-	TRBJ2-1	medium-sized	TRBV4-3	CASSQEGQRNNEQFF	TGCGCCAGCAGCCAAGAGGGGCAGAGAAACAATGAGCAGTTCTTC
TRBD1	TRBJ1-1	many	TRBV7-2	CASSYTGAMNTEAFF	TGTGCCAGCAGCTATACAGGGGCGATGAACACTGAAGCTTTCTTT
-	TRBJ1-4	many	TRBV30	CAWSPPATNEKLFF	TGTGCCTGGAGTCCCCCGGCAACTAATGAAAAACTGTTTTTT
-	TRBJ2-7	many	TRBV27	CASSTSYEQYF	TGTGCCAGCAGTACCTCCTACGAGCAGTACTTC
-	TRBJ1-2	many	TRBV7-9	CASSFFPGAYGYTF	TGTGCCAGCAGCTTTTTCCCGGGGGCCTATGGCTACACCTTC
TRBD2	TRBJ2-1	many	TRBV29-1	CSGRGTSDYNEQFF	TGCAGCGGACGCGGGACTAGCGACTACAATGAGCAGTTCTTC
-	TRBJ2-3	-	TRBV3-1	CASSQGDTQYF	TGTGCCAGCAGCCAAGGAGATACGCAGTATTTT
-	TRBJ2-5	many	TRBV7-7	CASSSRPWGQETQYF	TGTGCTAGCAGCTCCCGGCCCTGGGGGCAGGAGACCCAGTACTTC
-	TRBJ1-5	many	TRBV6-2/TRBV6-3	CASSGTQGSNQPQHF	TGTGCCAGCAGTGGGACCCAGGGGAGCAATCAGCCCCAGCATTTT
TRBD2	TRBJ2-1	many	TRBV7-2	CASSSGLAGFSYNEQFF	TGTGCCAGCAGCTCCGGACTAGCGGGATTTTCCTACAATGAGCAGTTCTTC
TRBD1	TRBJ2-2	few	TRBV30	CAWNRGQETGELFF	TGTGCCTGGAATAGGGGACAGGAGACCGGGGAGCTGTTTTTT
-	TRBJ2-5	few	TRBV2	CASSYAVGETQYF	TGTGCCAGCTCTTATGCGGTGGGGGAGACCCAGTACTTC
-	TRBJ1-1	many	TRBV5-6	CASSLGYGAEAFF	TGTGCCAGCAGCTTGGGGTATGGCGCTGAAGCTTTCTTT
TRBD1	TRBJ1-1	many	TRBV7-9	CASSLARTGGQAAFF	TGTGCCAGCAGCTTAGCGCGGACAGGGGGCCAGGCGGCTTTCTTT
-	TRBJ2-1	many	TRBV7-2	CASSLAPGRNEQFF	TGTGCCAGCAGCTTAGCGCCGGGAAGGAATGAGCAGTTCTTC
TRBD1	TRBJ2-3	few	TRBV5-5	CASRKTGGRMDTQYF	TGTGCCAGCAGGAAGACAGGGGGTAGAATGGATACGCAGTATTTT
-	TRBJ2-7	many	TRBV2	CASTVADSYEQYF	TGTGCCAGTACCGTAGCGGACTCCTACGAGCAGTACTTC
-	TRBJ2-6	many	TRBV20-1	CSARPLISSGANVLTF	TGCAGTGCTAGACCCCTCATAAGCTCTGGGGCCAACGTCCTGACTTTC
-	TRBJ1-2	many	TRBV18	CASSPRGDRGYTF	TGTGCCAGCTCCCCCAGGGGAGACCGGGGCTACACCTTC
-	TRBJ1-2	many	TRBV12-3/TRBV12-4	CASSFIAENPSAGYTF	TGTGCCAGCAGTTTCATCGCCGAAAACCCTAGCGCTGGCTACACCTTC
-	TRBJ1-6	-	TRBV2	CASRWNRDENSPLHF	TGTGCCAGCCGTTGGAACAGGGACGAAAATTCACCCCTCCACTTT
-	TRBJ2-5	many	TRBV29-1	CSVDRGRQETQYF	TGCAGCGTTGACCGGGGACGGCAAGAGACCCAGTACTTC
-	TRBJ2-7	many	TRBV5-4	CASNTQGYEQYF	TGTGCCAGCAACACCCAGGGGTACGAGCAGTACTTC
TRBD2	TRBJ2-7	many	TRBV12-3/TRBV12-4	CASSQTSGRDYEQYF	TGTGCCAGCAGCCAAACTAGCGGGAGGGATTACGAGCAGTACTTC
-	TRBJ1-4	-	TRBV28	CASASNEKLFF	TGTGCCAGCGCCAGCAATGAAAAACTGTTTTTT